This record concerns one TCR beta chain sequence. Naive CD4+ cells were CD45RA-selected; the remaining cells were memory. TCRdb keeps only in-frame clones here, not all; method: immunoSEQ multiplex PCR. In the table there are approximately 1,500,000 clones, roughly 97% of which are singletons. This entry is derived from a study of shared clonotypes between healthy human individuals. The CDR3 sequence is 13 residues long. V lost 3 bases and J lost 6, with 12 bases in between. Germline V gene data show CDR1 as LNHDA and CDR2 as SQIVND (reference sequence). Sequencing input: naive CD4+ T cells sorted from blood. Subset described: CD45RA+ positively selected. The sequence came from a man aged 25-40 years in good health. The chain combines TRBV19 with TRBJ2-7; D possibly matches TRBD1 or TRBD2 (6 bases each). CDR3: CASSIRGLGEQYF. As DNA, the CDR3 is TGTGCCAGTAGTATCCGGGGGCTCGGCGAGCAGTACTTC.